These T cell receptor beta chains were read from a single sample in a study of PD-L1 blockade in urothelial cancer. Sequencing used immunoSEQ multiplex PCR; TCRdb keeps in-frame clones, though not all of them. The profile shows roughly 51,000 clones, more than 65% of them singletons. This material consisted of PBMCs, taken around atezolizumab (anti-PD-L1) treatment. The origin of the receptors is a man between 70 and 80 years old with urothelial cancer. Both conserved end residues are part of each CDR3. D genes are given only for firm matches. Size tells how often a clone was seen (once, few, many) or the class of an expanded clone, and some rows leave it out.

V gene,J gene,D gene,clone size,CDR3 DNA,CDR3 protein
TRBV5-1,TRBJ2-5,NA,NA,TGCGCCAGCAGCTTGGGACCCAGCGCCCAAGAGACCCAGTACTTC,CASSLGPSAQETQYF
TRBV6-1,TRBJ1-2,NA,NA,TGTGCCAGCAGGATCTACCTCTATGGCTACACCTTC,CASRIYLYGYTF
TRBV28,TRBJ2-7,TRBD1,NA,TGTGCCAGCAGTTTCAGCATGGGACAGGGAAACTACGAGCAGTACTTC,CASSFSMGQGNYEQYF
TRBV6-6,TRBJ1-1,NA,NA,TGTGCCAGCAGTTACCCCCTCCAGACAGGAGGCCCTGAAGCTTTCTTT,CASSYPLQTGGPEAFF
TRBV6-4,TRBJ1-2,TRBD1,NA,TGTGCCAGCAGTGAAGGGCGGACAGGACCTTATGGCTACACCTTC,CASSEGRTGPYGYTF
TRBV9,TRBJ2-1,NA,few,TGTGCCAGCAGCGTTGAGCAGGGAGGGGGGTGGAGGTCCTACAATGAGCAGTTCTTC,CASSVEQGGGWRSYNEQFF
TRBV27,TRBJ1-1,NA,NA,TGTGCCAGCAGTTTATCCCCCTCTCAGGCGGGCGACGTGGGCACTGAAGCTTTCTTT,CASSLSPSQAGDVGTEAFF
TRBV6-1,TRBJ2-1,NA,NA,TGTGCCAGCACTATGACAGTTTTCTCCTACAATGAGCAGTTCTTC,CASTMTVFSYNEQFF
TRBV28,TRBJ1-2,NA,NA,TGTGCCAGCAGTTTACATCTAGGCCCTTCTAACTATGGCTACACCTTC,CASSLHLGPSNYGYTF
TRBV7-9,TRBJ2-7,NA,few,TGTGCCAGTGGGCAGGGATCCTACGAGCAGTACTTC,CASGQGSYEQYF
TRBV10-2,TRBJ2-1,TRBD2,NA,TGCGCCAGCCTAGCCGGGACTAGCGGGAGGGGGAATGAGCAGTTCTTC,CASLAGTSGRGNEQFF
TRBV4-1,TRBJ2-1,TRBD2,NA,TGCGCCAGCAGCCGTACTATAGCGGGAGGTCGGAATGAGCAGTTCTTC,CASSRTIAGGRNEQFF
TRBV7-3,TRBJ2-1,NA,NA,TGTGCCAGCAGCTTAAAAACGGAGAAGTTCTTC,CASSLKTEKFF
TRBV5-6,TRBJ2-2,TRBD2,NA,TGTGCCAGCAGCTTGGGACTAGCGGGCACCGGGGAGCTGTTTTTT,CASSLGLAGTGELFF
TRBV30,TRBJ1-2,NA,NA,TGTGCCTGCTCCCAGGGGAACTATGGCTACACCTTC,CACSQGNYGYTF
TRBV5-6,TRBJ2-1,NA,once,TGTGCCAGCAGCTTAATAAGGTGGTACGGGGTCAATGAGCAGTTCTTC,CASSLIRWYGVNEQFF
TRBV5-1,TRBJ2-7,TRBD1,once,TGCGCCAGCAGCTTGGCCGGGACAGGGGCCTACGAGCAGTACTTC,CASSLAGTGAYEQYF
TRBV6-1,TRBJ2-2,NA,NA,TGTGCCAGCAGTGAGGGGGCGGGAGCCCCCGGGGAGCTGTTTTTT,CASSEGAGAPGELFF
TRBV9,TRBJ1-5,NA,NA,TGTGCCAGCAGTCCGACGGGGAGGGGAGGTGATCAGCCCCAGCATTTT,CASSPTGRGGDQPQHF
TRBV21-1,TRBJ2-7,NA,few,TGTGCCAGCAGCACAGGGAACGAGCAGTACTTC,CASSTGNEQYF
TRBV4-1,TRBJ1-4,TRBD1,NA,TGCGCCAGCAGCCAAGCCCGACAGGGGAAACTGTTTTTT,CASSQARQGKLFF
TRBV28,TRBJ2-2,NA,NA,TGTGCCAGCAGTCCCCGGGAGACCGGGGAGCTGTTTTTT,CASSPRETGELFF
TRBV27,TRBJ1-1,NA,NA,TGTGCCAGCAGCCCTTCCGGGACAAGGAACACTGAAGCTTTCTTT,CASSPSGTRNTEAFF
TRBV7-6,TRBJ2-3,NA,NA,TGTGCCAGCAGCCCCCTAAGGGCAGGCGGCGGGACAGATACGCAGTATTTT,CASSPLRAGGGTDTQYF